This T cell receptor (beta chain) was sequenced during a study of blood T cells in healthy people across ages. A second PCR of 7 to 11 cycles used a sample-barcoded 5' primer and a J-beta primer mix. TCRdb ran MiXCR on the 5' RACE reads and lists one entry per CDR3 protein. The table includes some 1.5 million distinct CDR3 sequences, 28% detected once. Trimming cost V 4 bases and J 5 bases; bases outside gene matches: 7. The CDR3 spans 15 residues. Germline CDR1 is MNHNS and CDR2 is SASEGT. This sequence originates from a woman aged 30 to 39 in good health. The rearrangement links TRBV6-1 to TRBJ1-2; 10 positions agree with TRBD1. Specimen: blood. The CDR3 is CASSVTWTGGYGYTF. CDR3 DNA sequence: TGTGCCAGCAGTGTCACGTGGACAGGGGGGTATGGCTACACCTTC.